The 28 T cell receptor beta chains presented below share a single source sample, sequenced in a study of T cells after yellow fever vaccination. TCRdb re-called the 5' RACE reads through MiXCR, storing one row per CDR3 protein. The data show some 400,000 distinct CDR3 sequences, around 19% seen once. The source was PBMCs, collected before the yellow fever booster vaccination. All receptors derive from a man younger than 35 who received the YFV17D yellow fever vaccine.

The chain links TRBV11-3 to TRBJ2-1; D ambiguous. The CDR3 covers 12 residues. V was pared by 6 bases and J by 5 bases, with 8 bases between. Germline V gene sequence: CDR1 SGHNT, CDR2 YENEEA. Here the CDR3 DNA reads TGTGCCAGCAGTTCCACGGACAATGAGCAGTTCTTC. It encodes CASSSTDNEQFF.

The gene calls are TRBV11-2 and TRBJ2-1; a possible D gene is TRBD2 (7 bases). The CDR3 runs 14 residues. V was shortened by 3 bases and J by 6 bases, with 12 bases between the two germline ends. Germline CDR1 SGHAT, CDR2 FQNNGV. The CDR3 coding sequence is TGTGCCAGCAGCTTTGCGGGGGCTGCCAATGAGCAGTTCTTC. This sequence encodes CASSFAGAANEQFF.

This clonotype was detected only a few times. This chain's CDR3 is CASSPVTVSSGANVLTF. The DNA for the CDR3 is TGTGCCAGCAGTCCCGTGACAGTCTCCTCTGGGGCCAACGTCCTGACTTTC. The V call is TRBV7-9, the J call TRBJ2-6, with a tentative D call TRBD1 (5 bases). The CDR3 sequence is 17 residues long. Germline lookup yields CDR1 SEHNR and CDR2 FQNEAQ (reference sequence). V was cut by 6 bases and J by 0 bases, with 15 bases left in between.

This rearrangement joins TRBV12-3 or TRBV12-4 to TRBJ1-1; TRBD1 aligns across 8 bases. The J segment lost 2 bases and the V segment lost 3 bases, leaving 5 bases of the junction unmatched. CDR3 length: 15 amino acids. The CDR3 coding sequence is TGTGCCAGCAGTTTCGGACAGGGACTTAACACTGAAGCTTTCTTT. Translation gives CASSFGQGLNTEAFF.

Points on this clonotype: One end of the junction fails to match germline, which may point to a read error. This chain uses TRBV4-3 with TRBJ2-3; 9 nucleotides line up with TRBD1. This CDR3 comprises 20 residues. The V gene's germline CDR1 is LGHNA and CDR2 YSLEER. The CDR3 nucleotides read TGCGCCAGCAGCCAAGGGGCACAATACAGGGGGCTTGTCGGCACAGATACTCAGTATTTT. It codes for CASSQGAQYRGLVGTDTQYF.

The rearrangement links TRBV29-1 to TRBJ2-7; D may be TRBD2 (5 bases). CDR3 length: 13 amino acids. Germline CDR1 reads SQVTM; CDR2 reads ANQGSEA. The V end lost 4 bases, the J end lost 0 bases, and 10 bases lay between the germline ends. This chain's CDR3 is CSVARTSSYEQYF. The CDR3 DNA reads as TGCAGCGTTGCCCGAACTAGCTCCTACGAGCAGTACTTC.

V is TRBV7-2 and J is TRBJ1-3; D gene unclear. The length of the CDR3 is 14 residues. Trimming removed 7 bases at V and 0 bases at J, with 10 bases between. Germline loops: CDR1 SGHTA, CDR2 FQGNSA. The CDR3 loop reads CASTAALSGNTIYF. The CDR3 nucleotides are TGTGCCAGCACCGCAGCTCTCTCTGGAAACACCATATATTTT.

The table lists this clonotype with a few counts. The rearrangement links TRBV29-1 to TRBJ2-7; 10 positions match TRBD1. There are 13 residues in the CDR3. Germline V gene lookup returns CDR1 SQVTM and CDR2 ANQGSEA. J was trimmed by 4 bases and V by 6 bases; bases with no gene match: 6. CDR3 sequence: CSVGQGVSYEQYF. The DNA for the CDR3 is TGCAGCGTCGGACAGGGGGTTAGTTACGAGCAGTACTTC.

This clonotype was observed a few times. The V call is TRBV27, the J call TRBJ2-5; D perhaps matches TRBD1 (7 bases). Between the trimmed V and J ends, which lost 7 bases and 2 bases, there was a span of 14 bases. The CDR3 consists of 14 residues. CDR1 and CDR2 from the germline V gene are MNHEY and SMNVEV (reference sequence). CDR3 nucleotides: TGTGCCAGCAAAAATCAGGGGGGACAAGAGACCCAGTACTTC. Its protein product is CASKNQGGQETQYF.

The sample holds a few counts of this clonotype. CDR3 bases: TGTGCCAGCAGCTTTTTGTATCAGGCCGGCGATACGCAGTATTTT. This sequence encodes CASSFLYQAGDTQYF. The chain has TRBV7-9 and TRBJ2-3; D is unresolved. With 3 bases removed from V and 6 bases from J, the gap between germline ends came to 16 bases. Germline assignment: CDR1 SEHNR and CDR2 FQNEAQ (reference sequence). The CDR3 contains 15 residues.

This clonotype has ten or more counts. The chain links TRBV7-9 to TRBJ2-1; D may be TRBD1 or TRBD2 (6 bases each). The V gene's germline CDR1 is SEHNR and CDR2 FQNEAQ (reference sequence). This CDR3 comprises 16 residues. Trimming took 1 base from V and 0 from J, leaving 10 bases between them. The CDR3 here is CASSLVGGRSYNEQFF. DNA of the CDR3: TGTGCCAGCAGCTTAGTAGGGGGGCGCTCCTACAATGAGCAGTTCTTC.

J is TRBJ2-7 and V is TRBV7-2, with D maybe TRBD1 (6 bases). V lost 4 bases and J 5 bases, leaving 12 bases between the germline ends. Per the germline V gene, CDR1 is SGHTA and CDR2 is FQGNSA. CDR3 length: 13 amino acids. The CDR3 reads CASSSGHLNEQYF. CDR3 in DNA: TGTGCCAGCAGCTCGGGACATCTGAACGAGCAGTACTTC.

This rearrangement joins TRBV5-6 to TRBJ1-5; D gene ambiguous. CDR1 SGHDT and CDR2 YYEEEE come from the germline V gene. CDR3 length equals 14 residues. V lost 1 base to trimming and J lost 9 bases, with 14 bases between them. The CDR3: CASSLRGLFPPQHF. The CDR3 DNA sequence: TGTGCCAGCAGCTTGCGCGGGTTGTTTCCGCCCCAGCATTTT.

This clonotype has a handful of counts. The CDR3 nucleotides read TGTGCCAGTTCCGGGACAGGGGGAGTTCGAGGGCAGTTCTTC. Translated, it gives CASSGTGGVRGQFF. The gene calls are TRBV6-4 and TRBJ2-1; 11 nucleotides line up with TRBD1. In germline, CDR1 is MRHNA, CDR2 SNTAGT. V was pared by 9 bases and J by 12 bases, with 13 bases of the junction left unmatched. The CDR3 spans 14 residues.

V gene TRBV7-9 combines with J gene TRBJ2-3, with TRBD2 matching 10 bases. The CDR3 runs 16 residues. J was trimmed by 0 bases and V by 3 bases; bases with no gene match: 3. Germline V CDR1 and CDR2: SEHNR, FQNEAQ (reference sequence). The CDR3: CASSFGAGGSTDTQYF. Written as DNA, the CDR3 is TGTGCCAGCAGCTTTGGAGCGGGGGGGAGCACAGATACGCAGTATTTT.

This clonotype was observed a few times. The rearrangement joins TRBV9 to TRBJ2-3; D gene unclear. Germline values: CDR1 SGDLS, CDR2 YYNGEE. V lost 0 bases to trimming and J lost 4 bases, with 6 bases between them. CDR3 length: 13 residues. The CDR3 DNA reads as TGTGCCAGCAGCGTAGGAAGCGCAGATACGCAGTATTTT. It translates to CASSVGSADTQYF.

The chain is built from TRBV7-6 and TRBJ2-2; possible D gene TRBD1, 6 bases. The CDR3 covers 14 residues. V dropped 2 bases and J dropped 6 bases, with 10 bases sitting between them. From germline, CDR1 is SGHVS and CDR2 FNYEAQ. The DNA of the CDR3 is TGTGCCAGCAGCTTACGACAGGCCTCCGGGGAGCTGTTTTTT. Its protein product is CASSLRQASGELFF.

In this sample, this clonotype turned up a few times. This chain connects TRBV6-1 to TRBJ2-7; D gene uncertain. The germline gives CDR1 MNHNS, CDR2 SASEGT. The CDR3 has 13 residues. Trimming removed 8 bases from V and 2 bases from J, with 13 bases in between. The CDR3 DNA reads as TGTGCCAGCTGGCCAGGCGAGACCTACGAGCAGTACGTC. It translates to CASWPGETYEQYV.

The table lists this clonotype with a few counts. V is TRBV20-1 and J is TRBJ2-1, with 12 positions matching TRBD2. CDR1 is DFQATT and CDR2 is SNEGSKA in the germline V gene (reference sequence). V shed 1 base and J 14 bases; nucleotides not matched to a gene: 6. CDR3 length: 13 residues. CDR3 sequence reads: CSARVASGGVEFF. The CDR3 nucleotides are TGCAGTGCTAGAGTGGCTAGCGGGGGGGTTGAGTTCTTC.

The V call is TRBV12-3 or TRBV12-4, the J call TRBJ2-1, with TRBD2 matching over 8 bases. CDR3 length equals 15 residues. J gave up 5 bases and V 2 bases, and 5 bases lay outside the gene matches. CDR3 loop: CASSLFRGGNNEQFF. CDR3 in DNA: TGTGCCAGCAGTTTATTTCGCGGGGGGAACAATGAGCAGTTCTTC.

This clonotype was recorded many times. V is TRBV20-1 and J is TRBJ2-6, with a tentative D call TRBD1 (5 bases). This CDR3 is built from 14 residues. V was shortened by 7 bases and J by 0 bases, with 10 bases between the two germline ends. Germline CDR1 reads DFQATT; CDR2 reads SNEGSKA (reference sequence). Here the CDR3 reads CSGGQGSGANVLTF. Here the CDR3 DNA reads TGCAGTGGGGGTCAGGGCTCTGGGGCCAACGTCCTGACTTTC.

The V call is TRBV5-1, the J call TRBJ2-3; 8 bases align to TRBD1. Germline-derived CDR1 and CDR2 are SGHRS and YFSETQ. The CDR3 has 14 amino acids. J lost 4 bases, V lost 1 base, and 2 bases had no gene match. CDR3 loop: CASSLRQGSDTQYF. The CDR3 DNA is TGCGCCAGCAGCTTGCGACAGGGGTCAGATACGCAGTATTTT.

This clonotype was observed a few times. The chain has TRBV3-1 and TRBJ2-5, with 8 bases aligning to TRBD2. Germline assignment: CDR1 LGHDT and CDR2 YNNKEL (reference sequence). The length of the CDR3 is 17 residues. The junction had 10 bases not matched to a gene; V was cut back by 3 bases and J by 1 base. CDR3 nucleotide sequence: TGTGCCAGCAGCCACCCCCCGGGAGGGGACCTCCAAGAGACCCAGTACTTC. Protein sequence: CASSHPPGGDLQETQYF.

The chain is built from TRBV27 and TRBJ2-2; 10 bases are a match to TRBD1. The length of the CDR3 is 14 residues. V shed 8 bases and J 7 bases; nucleotides not matched to a gene: 7. Germline V gene sequence: CDR1 MNHEY, CDR2 SMNVEV (reference sequence). CDR3 amino acids: CASWRQGADGELFF. The CDR3 coding sequence is TGTGCCAGCTGGAGACAGGGGGCCGACGGGGAGCTGTTTTTT.

This clonotype was detected a few times. The genes are TRBV18 and TRBJ1-1; 7 nucleotides align to TRBD1. The CDR3 length is 16 residues. Germline V gives CDR1 KGHSH, CDR2 LQKENI. Germline trimming cut 4 bases from V and 4 bases from J; bases unmatched to any gene: 12. The CDR3 is CASSRTGPGESTEAFF. The CDR3 DNA reads TGTGCCAGCTCACGGACAGGCCCAGGGGAAAGCACTGAAGCTTTCTTT.

The sample holds many counts of this clonotype. The chain carries TRBV20-1 and TRBJ2-1; no definite D call. CDR1 and CDR2 from the germline V gene are DFQATT and SNEGSKA (reference sequence). Trimming pared 0 bases from V and 8 bases from J, leaving 14 bases between. The CDR3 spans 14 residues. The CDR3 bases are TGCAGTGCTAGAGATTCTCGAGGTATCGATGAGCAGTTCTTC. Its protein is CSARDSRGIDEQFF.

The CDR3 loop is CASSQEATQASYEQYF. The CDR3 region has the DNA TGTGCCAGCAGCCAAGAAGCAACCCAGGCGTCCTACGAGCAGTACTTC. This chain connects TRBV4-2 to TRBJ2-7, with D hard to call. Trimming removed 0 bases at V and 1 base at J, with 13 bases between. The length of the CDR3 is 16 residues. Germline V gene lookup returns CDR1 LGHNA and CDR2 YNFKEQ.

The chain joins TRBV5-1 to TRBJ2-1; possible D gene TRBD1, 6 bases. The CDR3 length is 14 residues. The V end lost 5 bases, the J end lost 8 bases, and 17 bases lay between the germline ends. Per germline, CDR1 SGHRS and CDR2 YFSETQ. CDR3 nucleotides: TGCGCCAGCAGATCATTACAGGGTCCACATGAGCAGTTCTTC. Its translation: CASRSLQGPHEQFF.